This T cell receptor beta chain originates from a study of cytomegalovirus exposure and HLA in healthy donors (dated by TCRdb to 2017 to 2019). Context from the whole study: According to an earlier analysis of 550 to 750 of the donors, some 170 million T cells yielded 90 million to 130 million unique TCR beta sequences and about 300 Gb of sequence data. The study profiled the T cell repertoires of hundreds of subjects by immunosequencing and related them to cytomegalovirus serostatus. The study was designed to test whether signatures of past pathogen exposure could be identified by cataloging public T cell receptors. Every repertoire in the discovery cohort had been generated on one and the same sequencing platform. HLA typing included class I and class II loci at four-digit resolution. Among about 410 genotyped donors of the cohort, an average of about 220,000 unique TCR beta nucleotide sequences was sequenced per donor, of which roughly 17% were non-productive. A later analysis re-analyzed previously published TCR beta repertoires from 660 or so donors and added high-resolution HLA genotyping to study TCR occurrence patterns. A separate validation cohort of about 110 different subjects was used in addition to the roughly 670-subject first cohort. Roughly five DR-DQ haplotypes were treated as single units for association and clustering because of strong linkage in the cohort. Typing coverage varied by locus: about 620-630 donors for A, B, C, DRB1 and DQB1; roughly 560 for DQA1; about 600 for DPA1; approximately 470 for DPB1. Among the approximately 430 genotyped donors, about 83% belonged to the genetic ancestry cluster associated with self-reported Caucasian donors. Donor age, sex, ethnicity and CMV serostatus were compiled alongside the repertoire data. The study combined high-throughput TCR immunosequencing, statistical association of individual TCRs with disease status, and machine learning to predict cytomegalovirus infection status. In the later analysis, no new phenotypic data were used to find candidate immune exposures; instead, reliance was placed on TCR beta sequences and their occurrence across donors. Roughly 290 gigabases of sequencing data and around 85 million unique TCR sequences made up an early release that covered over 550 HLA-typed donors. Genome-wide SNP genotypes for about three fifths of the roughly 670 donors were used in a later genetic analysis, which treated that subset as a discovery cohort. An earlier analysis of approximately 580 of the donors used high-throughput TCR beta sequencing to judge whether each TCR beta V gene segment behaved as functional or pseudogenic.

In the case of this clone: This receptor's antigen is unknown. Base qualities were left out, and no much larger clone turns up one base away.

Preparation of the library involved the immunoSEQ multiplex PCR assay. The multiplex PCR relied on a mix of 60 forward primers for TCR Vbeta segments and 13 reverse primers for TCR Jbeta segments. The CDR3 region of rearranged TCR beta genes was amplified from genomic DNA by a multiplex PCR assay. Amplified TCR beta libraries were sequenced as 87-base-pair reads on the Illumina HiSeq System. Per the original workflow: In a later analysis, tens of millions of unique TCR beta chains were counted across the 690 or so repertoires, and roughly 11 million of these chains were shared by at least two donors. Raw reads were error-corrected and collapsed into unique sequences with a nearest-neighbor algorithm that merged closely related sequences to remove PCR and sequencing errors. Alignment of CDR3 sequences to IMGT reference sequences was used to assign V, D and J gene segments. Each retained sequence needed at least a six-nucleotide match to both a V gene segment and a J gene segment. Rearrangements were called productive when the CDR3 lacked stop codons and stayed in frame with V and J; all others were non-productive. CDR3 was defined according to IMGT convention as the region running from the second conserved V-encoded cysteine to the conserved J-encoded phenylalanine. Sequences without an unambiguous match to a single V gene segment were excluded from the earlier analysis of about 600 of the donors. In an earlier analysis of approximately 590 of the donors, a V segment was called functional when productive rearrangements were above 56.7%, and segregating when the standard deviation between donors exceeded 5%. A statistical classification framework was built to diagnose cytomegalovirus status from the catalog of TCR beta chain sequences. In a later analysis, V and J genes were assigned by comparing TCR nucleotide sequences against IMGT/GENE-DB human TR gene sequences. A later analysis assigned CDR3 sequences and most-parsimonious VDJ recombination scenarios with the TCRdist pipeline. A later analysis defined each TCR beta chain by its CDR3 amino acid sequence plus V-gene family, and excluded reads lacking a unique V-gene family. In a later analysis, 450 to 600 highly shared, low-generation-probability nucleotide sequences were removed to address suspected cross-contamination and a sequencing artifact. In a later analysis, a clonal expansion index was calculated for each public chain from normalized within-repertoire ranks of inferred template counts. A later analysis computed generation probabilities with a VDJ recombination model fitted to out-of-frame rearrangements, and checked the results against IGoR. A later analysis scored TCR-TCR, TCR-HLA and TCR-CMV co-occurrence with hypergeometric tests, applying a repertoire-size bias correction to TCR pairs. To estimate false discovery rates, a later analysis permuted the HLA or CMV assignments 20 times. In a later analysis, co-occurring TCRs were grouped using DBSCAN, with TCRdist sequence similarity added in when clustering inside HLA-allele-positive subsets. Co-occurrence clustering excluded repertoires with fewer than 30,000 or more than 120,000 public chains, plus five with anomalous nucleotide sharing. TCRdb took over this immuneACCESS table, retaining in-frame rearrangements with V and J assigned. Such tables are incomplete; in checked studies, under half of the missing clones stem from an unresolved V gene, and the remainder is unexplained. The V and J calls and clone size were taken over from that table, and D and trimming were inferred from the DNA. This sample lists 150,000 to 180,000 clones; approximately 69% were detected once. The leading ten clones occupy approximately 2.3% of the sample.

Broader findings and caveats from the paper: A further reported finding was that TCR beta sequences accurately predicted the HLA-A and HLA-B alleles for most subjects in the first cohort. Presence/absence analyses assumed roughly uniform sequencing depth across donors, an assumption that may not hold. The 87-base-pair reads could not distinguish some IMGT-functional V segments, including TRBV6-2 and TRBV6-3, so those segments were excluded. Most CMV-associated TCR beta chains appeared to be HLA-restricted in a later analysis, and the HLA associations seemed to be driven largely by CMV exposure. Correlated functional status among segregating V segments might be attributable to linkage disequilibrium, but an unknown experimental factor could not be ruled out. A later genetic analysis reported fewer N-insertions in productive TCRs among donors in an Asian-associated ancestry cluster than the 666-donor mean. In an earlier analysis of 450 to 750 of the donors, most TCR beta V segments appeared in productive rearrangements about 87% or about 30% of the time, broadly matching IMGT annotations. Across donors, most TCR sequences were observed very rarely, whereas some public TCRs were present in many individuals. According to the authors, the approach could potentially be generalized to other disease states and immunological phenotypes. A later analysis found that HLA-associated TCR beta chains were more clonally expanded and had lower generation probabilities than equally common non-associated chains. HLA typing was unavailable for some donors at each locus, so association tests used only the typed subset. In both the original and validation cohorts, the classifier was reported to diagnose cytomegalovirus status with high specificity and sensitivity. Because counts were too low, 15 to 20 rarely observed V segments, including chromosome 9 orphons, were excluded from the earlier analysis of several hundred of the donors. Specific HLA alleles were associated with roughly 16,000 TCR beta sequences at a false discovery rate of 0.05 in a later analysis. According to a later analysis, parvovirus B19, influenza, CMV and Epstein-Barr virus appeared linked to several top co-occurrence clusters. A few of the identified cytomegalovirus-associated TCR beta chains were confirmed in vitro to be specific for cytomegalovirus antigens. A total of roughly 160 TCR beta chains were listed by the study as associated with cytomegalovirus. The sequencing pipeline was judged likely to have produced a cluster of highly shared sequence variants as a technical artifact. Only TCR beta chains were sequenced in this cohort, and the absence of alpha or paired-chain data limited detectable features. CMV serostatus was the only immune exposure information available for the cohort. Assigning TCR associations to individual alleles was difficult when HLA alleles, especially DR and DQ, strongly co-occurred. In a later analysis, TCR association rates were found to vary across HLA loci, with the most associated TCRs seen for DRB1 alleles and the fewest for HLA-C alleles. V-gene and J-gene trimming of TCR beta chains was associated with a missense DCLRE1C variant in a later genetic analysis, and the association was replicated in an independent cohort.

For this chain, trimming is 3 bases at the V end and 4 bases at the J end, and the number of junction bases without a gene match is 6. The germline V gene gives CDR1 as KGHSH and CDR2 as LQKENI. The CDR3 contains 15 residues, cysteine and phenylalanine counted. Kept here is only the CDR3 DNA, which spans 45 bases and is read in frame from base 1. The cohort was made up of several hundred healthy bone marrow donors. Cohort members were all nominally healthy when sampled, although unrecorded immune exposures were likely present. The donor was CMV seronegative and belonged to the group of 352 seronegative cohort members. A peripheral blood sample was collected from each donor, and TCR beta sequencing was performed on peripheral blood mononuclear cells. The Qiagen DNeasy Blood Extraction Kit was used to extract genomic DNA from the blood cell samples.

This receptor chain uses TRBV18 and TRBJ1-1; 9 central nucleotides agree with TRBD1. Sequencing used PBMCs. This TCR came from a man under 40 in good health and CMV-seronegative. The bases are TGTGCCAGCTCACCCTCAGGGACAGGGCCCACTGAAGCTTTCTTT. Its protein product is CASSPSGTGPTEAFF.